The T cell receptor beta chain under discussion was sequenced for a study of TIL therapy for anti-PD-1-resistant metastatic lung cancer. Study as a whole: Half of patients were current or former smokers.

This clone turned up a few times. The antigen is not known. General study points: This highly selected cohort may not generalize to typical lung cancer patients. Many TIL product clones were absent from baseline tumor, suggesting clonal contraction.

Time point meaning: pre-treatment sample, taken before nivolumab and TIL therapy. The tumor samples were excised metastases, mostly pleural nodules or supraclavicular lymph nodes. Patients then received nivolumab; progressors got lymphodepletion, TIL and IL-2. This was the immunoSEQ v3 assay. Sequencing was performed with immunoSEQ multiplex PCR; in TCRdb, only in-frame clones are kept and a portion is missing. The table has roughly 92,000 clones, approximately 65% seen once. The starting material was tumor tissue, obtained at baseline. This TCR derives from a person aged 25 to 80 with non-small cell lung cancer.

CDR3 coding DNA: TGTGCCAGCAGTTTCGCATCGTACGAGCAGTACTTC. It codes for CASSFASYEQYF. J is TRBJ2-7 and V is TRBV6-6; D not resolved. V lost 4 bases and J lost 4, with 8 bases in between. This CDR3 spans 12 amino acids. Per germline, CDR1 MNHNY and CDR2 SVGAGI (reference sequence).